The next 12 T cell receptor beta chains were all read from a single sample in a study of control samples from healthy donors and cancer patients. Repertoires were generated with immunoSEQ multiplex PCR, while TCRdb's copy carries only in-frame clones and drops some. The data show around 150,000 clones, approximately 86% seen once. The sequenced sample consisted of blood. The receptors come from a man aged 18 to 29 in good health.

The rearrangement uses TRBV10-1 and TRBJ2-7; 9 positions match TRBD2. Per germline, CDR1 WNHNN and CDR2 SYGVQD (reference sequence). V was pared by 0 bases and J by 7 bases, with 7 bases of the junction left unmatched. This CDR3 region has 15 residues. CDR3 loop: CASSESLRGGGEQYF. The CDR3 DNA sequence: TGCGCCAGCAGTGAGTCGTTGCGGGGGGGCGGAGAGCAGTACTTC.

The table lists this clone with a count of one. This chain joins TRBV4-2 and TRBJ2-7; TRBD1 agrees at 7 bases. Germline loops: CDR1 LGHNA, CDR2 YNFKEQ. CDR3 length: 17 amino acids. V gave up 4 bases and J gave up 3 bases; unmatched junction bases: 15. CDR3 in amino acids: CASSRVLQTGQNYEQYF. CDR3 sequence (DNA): TGTGCCAGCAGCCGCGTTCTACAGACAGGGCAAAACTACGAGCAGTACTTC.

The DNA for the CDR3 is TGTGCCAGCAGTGAAGCGTCTTGGGGAGAGACCCAGTACTTC. This gives the protein CASSEASWGETQYF. The chain employs TRBV2 and TRBJ2-5, with D hard to call. The germline V and J ends were trimmed by 0 bases and 4 bases, with 9 bases remaining between them. This CDR3 has 14 amino acids. Germline values: CDR1 SNHLY, CDR2 FYNNEI.

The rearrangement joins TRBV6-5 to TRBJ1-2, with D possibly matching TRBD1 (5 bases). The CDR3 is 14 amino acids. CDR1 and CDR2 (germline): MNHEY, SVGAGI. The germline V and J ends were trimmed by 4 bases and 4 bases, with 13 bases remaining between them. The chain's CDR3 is CASSFSGTAYGYTF. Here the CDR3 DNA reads TGTGCCAGCAGTTTCTCCGGGACGGCCTATGGCTACACCTTC.

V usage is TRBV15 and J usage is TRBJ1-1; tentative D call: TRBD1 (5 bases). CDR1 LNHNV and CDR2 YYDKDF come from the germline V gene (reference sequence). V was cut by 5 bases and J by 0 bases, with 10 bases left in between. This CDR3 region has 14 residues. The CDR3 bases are TGTGCCACCAGCTGGGGACTGATGAACACTGAAGCTTTCTTT. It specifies CATSWGLMNTEAFF.

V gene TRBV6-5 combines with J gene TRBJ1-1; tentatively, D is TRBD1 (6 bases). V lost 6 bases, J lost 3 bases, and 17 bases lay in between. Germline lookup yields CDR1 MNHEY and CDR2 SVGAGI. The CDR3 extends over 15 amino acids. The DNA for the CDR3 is TGTGCCAGCAGCACCCACAGGGCTCTGGACACTGAAGCTTTCTTT. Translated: CASSTHRALDTEAFF.

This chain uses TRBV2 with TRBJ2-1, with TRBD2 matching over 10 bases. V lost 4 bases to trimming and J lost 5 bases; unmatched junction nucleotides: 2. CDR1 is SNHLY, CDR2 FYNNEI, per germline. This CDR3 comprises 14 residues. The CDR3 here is CASSVAGGHNEQFF. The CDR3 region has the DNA TGTGCCAGCAGTGTAGCGGGGGGCCACAATGAGCAGTTCTTC.

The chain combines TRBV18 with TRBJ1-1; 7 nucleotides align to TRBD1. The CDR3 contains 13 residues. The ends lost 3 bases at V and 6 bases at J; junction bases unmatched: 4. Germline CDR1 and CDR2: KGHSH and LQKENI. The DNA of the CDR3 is TGTGCCAGCTCACCGAGACAGGGAGCTGAAGCTTTCTTT. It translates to CASSPRQGAEAFF.

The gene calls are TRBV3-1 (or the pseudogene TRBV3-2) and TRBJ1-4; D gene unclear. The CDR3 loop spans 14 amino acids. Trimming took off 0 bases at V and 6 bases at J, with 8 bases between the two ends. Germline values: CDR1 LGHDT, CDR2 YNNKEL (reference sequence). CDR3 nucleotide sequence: TGTGCCAGCAGCCAAGACAGTTTCGATGAAAAACTGTTTTTT. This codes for CASSQDSFDEKLFF.

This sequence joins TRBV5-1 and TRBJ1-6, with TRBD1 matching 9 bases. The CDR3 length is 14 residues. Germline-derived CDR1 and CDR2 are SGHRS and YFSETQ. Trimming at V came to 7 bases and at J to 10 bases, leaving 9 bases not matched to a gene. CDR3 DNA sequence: TGCGCCAGCCAGGTCGGGACAGGGAGGTCACCCCTCCACTTT. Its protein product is CASQVGTGRSPLHF. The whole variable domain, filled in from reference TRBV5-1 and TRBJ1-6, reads KAGVTQTPRYLIKTRGQQVTLSCSPISGHRSVSWYQQTPGQGLQFLFEYFSETQRNKGNFPGRFSGRQFSNSRSEMNVSTLELGDSALYLCASQVGTGRSPLHFGNGTRLTVT.

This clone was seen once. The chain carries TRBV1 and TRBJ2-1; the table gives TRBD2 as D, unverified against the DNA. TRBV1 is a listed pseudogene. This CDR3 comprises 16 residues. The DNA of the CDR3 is TGCACCAGCAGCAGAACGCCCTTTAGGAGGGCAGATGAGCAGTTCTTC. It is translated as CTSSRTPFRRADEQFF.

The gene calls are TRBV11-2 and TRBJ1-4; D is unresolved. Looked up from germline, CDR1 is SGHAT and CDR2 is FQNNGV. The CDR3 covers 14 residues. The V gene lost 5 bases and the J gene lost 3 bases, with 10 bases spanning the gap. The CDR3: CASSPGRSNEKLFF. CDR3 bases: TGTGCCAGCAGCCCTGGACGGTCTAATGAAAAACTGTTTTTT.